The 17 T cell receptor beta chains below come from one sample, sequenced in a study of T cell responses to AZD1222 COVID-19 vaccine. Profiling relied on immunoSEQ multiplex PCR, and the TCRdb table lists in-frame clones only, not all of them. The table shows about 120,000 clones, with about 90% occurring only once. Sequencing was performed on peripheral blood, taken on day 0 of AZD1222 vaccination. These receptors were taken from an adult in good health.

The chain uses TRBV27 and TRBJ2-5; the match to TRBD1 covers 7 bases. The germline V gene has CDR1 MNHEY and CDR2 SMNVEV (reference sequence). With V trimmed by 5 bases and J by 3 bases, 12 bases remained unmatched. The CDR3 covers 16 residues. As DNA, the CDR3 is TGTGCCAGCAGTCGCCCGACAGGGATGTTTGAAGAGACCCAGTACTTC. Translation: CASSRPTGMFEETQYF.

This clone was detected only once. This chain links TRBV28 with TRBJ1-2; TRBD1 matches 7 bases. Germline V gene sequence: CDR1 MDHEN, CDR2 SYDVKM. J was trimmed by 4 bases and V by 6 bases; bases with no gene match: 11. The CDR3 has 15 amino acids. CDR3 loop: CASSPTGERVYGYTF. In DNA form, the CDR3 reads TGTGCCAGCAGCCCAACAGGGGAGAGAGTCTATGGCTACACCTTC.

The chain employs TRBV21-1 and TRBJ2-1; no check of the table's D call, TRBD2, against the DNA was made. TRBV21-1 is a known pseudogene. The length of the CDR3 is 23 residues. The CDR3 protein is CASSKGACWVGLAGDAPYNEQFF. The CDR3 nucleotides are TGTGCCAGCAGCAAAGGGGCGTGCTGGGTGGGACTAGCGGGAGATGCCCCCTACAATGAGCAGTTCTTC.

DNA of the CDR3: TGTGCCAGCAGCCCAAAAGGGTCAGGGTTCTTCACAGATACGCAGTATTTT. Its translation: CASSPKGSGFFTDTQYF. The V gene is TRBV7-6, the J gene TRBJ2-3; possibly TRBD1 for D (5 bases). V was shortened by 5 bases and J by 2 bases, with 20 bases between the two germline ends. CDR3 length equals 17 residues. Germline V gene lookup returns CDR1 SGHVS and CDR2 FNYEAQ.

The chain couples TRBV10-3 to TRBJ1-2, with D unclear. CDR3 length: 14 amino acids. Germline V CDR1 and CDR2: ENHRY, SYGVKD. V was trimmed by 0 bases and J by 8 bases, leaving 13 bases between them. The CDR3 nucleotides read TGTGCCATCAGTGAGTCGAACGGAGGTGGAGGCTACACCTTC. Protein: CAISESNGGGGYTF.

The rearrangement joins TRBV6-5 to TRBJ1-2; a weak D match, TRBD1 (6 bases). Germline CDR1 and CDR2: MNHEY and SVGAGI. V gave up 5 bases and J gave up 5 bases, with 18 bases separating them. This CDR3 is 15 amino acids long. In nucleotides, the CDR3 is TGTGCCAGCAGTCCACCGGGGGCAAGGTTATATGGCTACACCTTC. Encoded protein: CASSPPGARLYGYTF.

This clone was seen a handful of times. V gene TRBV3-1 (or the pseudogene TRBV3-2) combines with J gene TRBJ1-2, with D possibly TRBD1 on 5 matching bases. This CDR3 comprises 13 residues. The V gene lost 0 bases and the J gene lost 11 bases, with 13 bases spanning the gap. Germline loops: CDR1 LGHDT, CDR2 YNNKEL (reference sequence). CDR3 region: CASSQEGPGIYTF. The CDR3 nucleotides read TGTGCCAGCAGCCAAGAGGGACCCGGAATTTACACCTTC.

This clone was recorded only once. The chain uses TRBV10-3 and TRBJ1-2; D possibly corresponds to TRBD1 (5 bases). V lost 3 bases to trimming and J lost 0 bases, with 14 bases between them. CDR1 is ENHRY, CDR2 SYGVKD, per germline. CDR3 length: 16 residues. CDR3 loop: CAISDIRGKTNYGYTF. The DNA for the CDR3 is TGTGCCATCAGTGACATTCGGGGGAAGACTAACTATGGCTACACCTTC.

This clone was picked up one time. In the same sample, other DNA sequences code for this CDR3. The chain is built from TRBV6-4 and TRBJ1-1, with D unresolved. CDR3 size: 13 residues. Germline assignment: CDR1 MRHNA and CDR2 SNTAGT. The ends were cut back, 0 bases at V and 1 base at J, with 3 bases in the middle. CDR3 DNA: TGTGCCAGCAGTGACTCGAGGAACACTGAAGCTTTCTTT. Translated, it gives CASSDSRNTEAFF.

The chain links TRBV6-5 to TRBJ2-2; the D is unclear. Germline V gives CDR1 MNHEY, CDR2 SVGAGI. V lost 0 bases, J lost 8 bases, and 16 bases lay in between. The CDR3 loop spans 16 amino acids. The CDR3 here is CASSYSRPAPMGELFF. In DNA form, the CDR3 reads TGTGCCAGCAGTTACTCGAGGCCGGCCCCCATGGGGGAGCTGTTTTTT.

V gene TRBV18 combines with J gene TRBJ1-1; D may be TRBD1 (6 bases). The CDR3 runs 15 residues. The ends were cut back, 2 bases at V and 0 bases at J, with 10 bases in the middle. Germline-derived CDR1 and CDR2 are KGHSH and LQKENI. The DNA of the CDR3 is TGTGCCAGCTCACCATTCGGACAGATGAACACTGAAGCTTTCTTT. This encodes CASSPFGQMNTEAFF.

V is TRBV7-9 and J is TRBJ2-7; D is unresolved. Trimming stripped 5 bases from V and 4 bases from J, with 12 bases between. The V gene's germline CDR1 is SEHNR and CDR2 FQNEAQ (reference sequence). The CDR3 covers 13 residues. CDR3 region: CASSLPQSYEQYF. CDR3 DNA: TGTGCCAGCAGCCTCCCGCAGAGTTACGAGCAGTACTTC.

This chain links TRBV27 with TRBJ1-2; D unresolved. CDR1 and CDR2 (germline): MNHEY, SMNVEV (reference sequence). V was pared by 0 bases and J by 5 bases, with 16 bases between. CDR3 length: 16 amino acids. The chain's CDR3 is CASSLSSPGVGYGYTF. In DNA, the CDR3 is TGTGCCAGCAGTTTATCGTCCCCCGGGGTGGGGTATGGCTACACCTTC.

The genes are TRBV6-5 and TRBJ1-5, with D unclear. The CDR3 length is 16 residues. The V end was cut by 0 bases, the J end by 1 base, with 10 bases between. Germline V lookup: CDR1 MNHEY, CDR2 SVGAGI. CDR3 in amino acids: CASSYSIPRSNQPQHF. The CDR3 nucleotides are TGTGCCAGCAGTTACTCTATACCAAGAAGCAATCAGCCCCAGCATTTT.

This chain uses TRBV5-1 with TRBJ2-5; 9 bases are shared with TRBD2. The V and J ends lost 2 bases and 5 bases, in that order; junction bases with no gene match: 7. The CDR3 totals 15 residues. Germline lookup yields CDR1 SGHRS and CDR2 YFSETQ. CDR3 amino acids: CASSFSSGSSETQYF. The CDR3 bases are TGCGCCAGCAGCTTTAGTAGCGGGAGTAGCGAGACCCAGTACTTC.

CDR3 DNA sequence: TGTGCCTGGAGTGTATCAACCTACGAGCAGTACTTC. Protein product: CAWSVSTYEQYF. J is TRBJ2-7 and V is TRBV30; no definite D call. Germline CDR1 and CDR2: GTSNPN and SVGIG (reference sequence). This CDR3 comprises 12 residues. V was shortened by 0 bases and J by 2 bases, with 5 bases between the two germline ends.

This clone was seen just once. The genes are TRBV28 and TRBJ1-3, with D tentatively TRBD1 (6 bases). Deletions cut 7 bases from V and 2 bases from J, with 18 bases between. CDR3 length equals 16 residues. CDR1 is MDHEN and CDR2 is SYDVKM in the germline V gene. CDR3 in amino acids: CASNLRGGRAGNTIYF. Here the CDR3 DNA reads TGTGCCAGCAACCTACGAGGGGGTCGGGCTGGAAACACCATATATTTT.